This T cell receptor (beta chain) was captured in a study of cytomegalovirus exposure and HLA in healthy donors. The wider study: Around 80 million unique TCR sequences came from HLA-typed donors in an early release.

Whole-study results and caveats: Owing to their indistinguishability, certain V segments, notably TRBV6-2 and TRBV6-3, were excluded. TCR association rates varied by HLA locus in a later analysis, with DRB1 highest and HLA-C lowest.

The PCR made use of 60 Vbeta and 13 Jbeta primers. The table came from immunoSEQ multiplex PCR; TCRdb's copy has only in-frame clones and leaves some out. The sample carries approximately 150,000 clones, 75% to 90% recorded once. The CDR3 consists of 15 residues. V gave up 5 bases and J gave up 3 bases; unmatched junction bases: 8. Germline CDR1 reads SGHTA; CDR2 reads FQGNSA. Points on this clone: Its target is not known.

This receptor was identified in a male donor in good health and CMV-seronegative. Sequencing input: PBMCs. The rearrangement links TRBV7-2 to TRBJ2-7, with 9 bases aligning to TRBD2. CDR3 sequence (DNA): TGTGCCAGCAGCCTCCAGCGGGGGGTCGACTACGAGCAGTACTTC. Residues: CASSLQRGVDYEQYF.